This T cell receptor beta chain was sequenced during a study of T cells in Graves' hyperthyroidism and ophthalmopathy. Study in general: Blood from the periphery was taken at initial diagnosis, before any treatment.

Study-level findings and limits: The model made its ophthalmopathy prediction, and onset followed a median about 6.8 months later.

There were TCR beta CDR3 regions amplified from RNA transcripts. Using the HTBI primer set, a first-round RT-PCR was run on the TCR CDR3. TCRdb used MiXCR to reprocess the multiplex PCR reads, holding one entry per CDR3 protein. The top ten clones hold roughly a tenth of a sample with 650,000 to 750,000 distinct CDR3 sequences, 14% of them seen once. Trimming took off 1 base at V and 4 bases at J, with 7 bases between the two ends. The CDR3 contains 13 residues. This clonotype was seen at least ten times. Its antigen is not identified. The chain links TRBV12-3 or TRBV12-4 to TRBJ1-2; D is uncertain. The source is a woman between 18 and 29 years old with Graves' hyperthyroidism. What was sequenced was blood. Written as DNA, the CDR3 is TGTGCCAGCAGTTTAGGACGGACCTATGGCTACACCTTC. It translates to CASSLGRTYGYTF.